The 20 T cell receptor beta chains below all came from one sample that was sequenced in a study of T cell repertoires in cytomegalovirus infection. TCRdb reprocessed the reads with MiXCR, giving one entry per CDR3 protein. The top ten hold about 4.2% of the sample, which has about 190,000 distinct CDR3 sequences, more than 9% seen once. The material sequenced was PBMCs. These receptors all stem from a human donor in good health (CMV status not recorded). Some clones in this sample may be carry-over from other donors' samples.

This clonotype was detected only a few times. The V and J genes are TRBV10-3 and TRBJ2-5; D is unresolved. The CDR3 totals 12 residues. Trimming removed 3 bases from V and 0 bases from J, with 2 bases in between. Germline loops: CDR1 ENHRY, CDR2 SYGVKD. CDR3 in amino acids: CAISDNQETQYF. In DNA, the CDR3 is TGTGCCATCAGTGACAACCAAGAGACCCAGTACTTC.

This clonotype was counted ten times or more. The chain combines TRBV10-3 with TRBJ1-1; weak D call: TRBD1 (6 bases). The CDR3 is 16 amino acids. Germline V gene sequence: CDR1 ENHRY, CDR2 SYGVKD. The V and J ends lost 2 bases and 1 base respectively, with 14 bases between them. The CDR3 DNA reads as TGTGCCATCAGTGAGCCACAGCCCAGGGGGAACACTGAAGCTTTCTTT. Translation: CAISEPQPRGNTEAFF.

This clonotype showed up many times. The chain carries TRBV6-6 and TRBJ1-6, with D possibly TRBD1 on 5 matching bases. Trimming took 4 bases from V and 7 from J, leaving 11 bases between them. The CDR3 contains 14 residues. Germline V lookup: CDR1 MNHNY, CDR2 SVGAGI (reference sequence). The CDR3 DNA reads as TGTGCCAGCAGTTTGAGGGACGTGAATTCACCCCTCCACTTT. Translating gives CASSLRDVNSPLHF.

This clonotype was seen a handful of times. This chain connects TRBV6-2 or TRBV6-3 to TRBJ1-1, with 8 bases lining up with TRBD1. Germline CDR1 reads MNHEY; CDR2 reads SVGEGT. The CDR3 spans 14 residues. J lost 1 base, V lost 4 bases, and 2 bases had no gene match. In DNA, the CDR3 is TGTGCCAGCAGTTTCGGGACAGGGAACACTGAAGCTTTCTTT. Its translation: CASSFGTGNTEAFF.

This CDR3 is CSVEAGAGETQYF. The CDR3 nucleotides read TGCAGCGTTGAAGCAGGGGCTGGAGAGACCCAGTACTTC. V usage is TRBV29-1 and J usage is TRBJ2-5; TRBD1 might be the D (6 bases). This CDR3 is 13 amino acids long. The germline V gene encodes CDR1 SQVTM and CDR2 ANQGSEA. Trimming took 1 base from V and 4 from J, leaving 10 bases between them. Drawing the rest from reference TRBV29-1 and TRBJ2-5, the complete variable domain is SAVISQKPSRDICQRGTSLTIQCQVDSQVTMMFWYRQQPGQSLTLIATANQGSEATYESGFVIDKFPISRPNLTFSTLTVSNMSPEDSSIYLCSVEAGAGETQYFGPGTRLLVL.

In this sample, this clonotype turned up many times. The rearrangement links TRBV7-2 to TRBJ2-1; 8 bases are shared with TRBD2. J gave up 1 base and V 4 bases, and 12 bases lay outside the gene matches. The CDR3 is 18 residues long. Looked up from germline, CDR1 is SGHTA and CDR2 is FQGNSA. DNA for the CDR3: TGTGCCAGCAGCTCGACTAGCGTCAGGGGTAGTTCCTACAATGAGCAGTTCTTC. Translation gives CASSSTSVRGSSYNEQFF.

This clonotype has at least ten counts. J is TRBJ2-3 and V is TRBV7-8; 7 bases agree with TRBD1. The CDR3 loop spans 12 amino acids. J was trimmed by 13 bases and V by 4 bases; bases with no gene match: 8. Germline V gene lookup returns CDR1 SGHVS and CDR2 FQNEAQ. The CDR3 DNA follows: TGTGCCAGCAGCTCGACAGGGTTGGAAAAGTATTTT. It encodes CASSSTGLEKYF.

This clonotype was seen many times. The chain couples TRBV28 to TRBJ1-6; D possibly corresponds to TRBD1 (5 bases). CDR3 length: 11 amino acids. Germline CDR1 and CDR2: MDHEN and SYDVKM. The V end lost 10 bases, the J end lost 9 bases, and 10 bases lay between the germline ends. The CDR3 bases are TGTGCCACACGCGGGGCTTCACCCCTCCACTTT. Protein: CATRGASPLHF.

This clonotype was counted a few times. V is TRBV28 and J is TRBJ2-3; D perhaps matches TRBD2 (6 bases). Trimming stripped 1 base from V and 2 bases from J, with 13 bases between. Germline-derived CDR1 and CDR2 are MDHEN and SYDVKM. This CDR3 has 16 residues. The CDR3 nucleotides read TGTGCCAGCAGTTTATCAGGCGGGATGAACACAGATACGCAGTATTTT. Encoded protein: CASSLSGGMNTDTQYF.

This clonotype was counted only a few times. The genes are TRBV28 and TRBJ2-7; D remains ambiguous. Germline assignment: CDR1 MDHEN and CDR2 SYDVKM. Trimming stripped 6 bases from V and 5 bases from J, with 14 bases between. The CDR3 covers 13 residues. The CDR3 loop is CASSPGMVDEQYF. The DNA of the CDR3 is TGTGCCAGCAGCCCAGGTATGGTGGACGAGCAGTACTTC.

Here the CDR3 DNA reads TGTGCCAGCAGTTCCGCTACCGGGTTTACCTACGAGCAGTACTTC. Translation: CASSSATGFTYEQYF. The chain is built from TRBV25-1 and TRBJ2-7; no clear D. CDR1 and CDR2 from the germline V gene are MGHDK and SYGVNS. This CDR3 is 15 amino acids long. V lost 5 bases, J lost 2 bases, and 16 bases lay in between.

This clonotype was observed at least ten times. CDR3 sequence reads: CASRKQGGPSYEQYF. In DNA form, the CDR3 reads TGTGCCAGCAGAAAACAGGGGGGTCCGTCCTACGAGCAGTACTTC. The chain is built from TRBV6-1 and TRBJ2-7, with 8 bases lining up with TRBD1. The germline gives CDR1 MNHNS, CDR2 SASEGT. V lost 6 bases to trimming and J lost 1 base; unmatched junction nucleotides: 8. The CDR3 loop spans 15 amino acids.

Many counts were recorded for this clonotype. The chain links TRBV7-9 to TRBJ2-1; 10 bases agree with TRBD2. The CDR3 length is 15 residues. The trim removed 5 bases at V and 4 bases at J, leaving 5 bases unmatched. Germline V gene sequence: CDR1 SEHNR, CDR2 FQNEAQ (reference sequence). CDR3: CASSAGLAMYNEQFF. CDR3 DNA: TGTGCCAGCAGCGCGGGACTAGCGATGTACAATGAGCAGTTCTTC. Drawing the rest from reference TRBV7-9 and TRBJ2-1, the complete variable domain is DTGVSQNPRHKITKRGQNVTFRCDPISEHNRLYWYRQTLGQGPEFLTYFQNEAQLEKSRLLSDRFSAERPKGSFSTLEIQRTEQGDSAMYLCASSAGLAMYNEQFFGPGTRLTVL.

This clonotype was observed many times. The chain has TRBV28 and TRBJ2-7; the match to TRBD1 covers 7 bases. This CDR3 is built from 14 residues. With V trimmed by 2 bases and J by 4 bases, 5 bases remained unmatched. Germline V gene lookup returns CDR1 MDHEN and CDR2 SYDVKM. The CDR3 loop reads CASSLPGQLYEQYF. For the CDR3, the DNA is TGTGCCAGCAGTTTACCGGGACAGCTTTACGAGCAGTACTTC.

This clonotype was seen repeatedly, ten times or more. V usage is TRBV7-9 and J usage is TRBJ1-1; D remains ambiguous. The ends were cut back, 5 bases at V and 4 bases at J, with 20 bases in the middle. Germline V CDR1 and CDR2: SEHNR, FQNEAQ (reference sequence). This CDR3 spans 16 amino acids. DNA for the CDR3: TGTGCCAGCAGCCCGCGCCAAGGCTTCCCGGTCACTGAAGCTTTCTTT. Its translation: CASSPRQGFPVTEAFF.

The V and J genes are TRBV6-6 and TRBJ2-7; D not resolved. This CDR3 contains 14 residues. The germline V and J ends were trimmed by 5 bases and 2 bases, with 13 bases remaining between them. The germline V gene has CDR1 MNHNY and CDR2 SVGAGI (reference sequence). CDR3 protein: CASSAMTGTYEQYF. The CDR3 region has the DNA TGTGCCAGCAGTGCCATGACGGGCACCTACGAGCAGTACTTC.

J is TRBJ1-3 and V is TRBV10-3; the D is unclear. Trimming took off 8 bases at V and 0 bases at J, with 8 bases between the two ends. CDR3 length: 13 amino acids. Germline V CDR1 and CDR2: ENHRY, SYGVKD. The CDR3 DNA reads as TGTGCCATCGGCCCAGTCTCTGGAAACACCATATATTTT. Protein product: CAIGPVSGNTIYF.

This clonotype was seen many times. CDR3 region: CASSSLMGQPPEQFF. The CDR3 nucleotides are TGTGCCAGCAGTTCACTAATGGGACAGCCGCCTGAGCAGTTCTTC. This sequence joins TRBV27 and TRBJ2-1; 7 nucleotides align to TRBD1. The CDR3 runs 15 residues. V shed 4 bases, J shed 9 bases, and the junction held 12 bases outside the gene matches. Germline CDR1 MNHEY, CDR2 SMNVEV (reference sequence).

This clonotype occurred a few times. CDR3 DNA: TGTGCCTCTGAGGACGGTGAAGCTTTCTTT. Translation: CASEDGEAFF. V gene TRBV19 combines with J gene TRBJ1-1, with D unclear. Trimming removed 11 bases from V and 7 bases from J, with 11 bases in between. From germline, CDR1 is LNHDA and CDR2 SQIVND (reference sequence). CDR3 length equals 10 residues.

This clonotype was observed at least ten times. The rearrangement links TRBV2 to TRBJ2-2; D not resolved. V was trimmed by 3 bases and J by 2 bases, leaving 10 bases between them. CDR3 length: 15 amino acids. Germline CDR1 reads SNHLY; CDR2 reads FYNNEI. DNA for the CDR3: TGTGCCAGCAGTGAGCGTCGGCCTAACACCGGGGAGCTGTTTTTT. It codes for CASSERRPNTGELFF. Complete variable domain (other parts from reference TRBV2 and TRBJ2-2): EPEVTQTPSHQVTQMGQEVILRCVPISNHLYFYWYRQILGQKVEFLVSFYNNEISEKSEIFDDQFSVERPDGSNFTLKIRSTKLEDSAMYFCASSERRPNTGELFFGEGSRLTVL.